Listed below are T cell receptor beta chains from one sample, sequenced in a study of shared clonotypes between healthy human individuals. Assay used: immunoSEQ multiplex PCR; TCRdb lists only in-frame clones, some missing. The sample has roughly 2,000,000 clones, around 96% seen once. Sequencing was performed on naive CD8+ T cells sorted from blood. These receptors were obtained from a man younger than 35 in good health. Each CDR3 is given with its conserved first and last residue. Each record gives: J gene, D gene, V gene, clone size, CDR3 protein, CDR3 DNA. The D gene is left open where the match is weak. Size is omitted from some rows. Given values are once, few, many or a class for expanded clones.

>TRBJ1-1|-|TRBV2|-
CASDVMDITSNTEAFF
TGTGCCAGCGATGTAATGGACATCACGTCGAACACTGAAGCTTTCTTT
>TRBJ2-7|TRBD1|TRBV5-4|-
CASHLQGALYEQYF
TGTGCCAGCCATCTACAGGGGGCACTCTACGAGCAGTACTTC
>TRBJ1-5|TRBD1|TRBV27|-
CASSPRQGGGNQPQHF
TGTGCCAGCAGTCCTCGACAGGGAGGCGGCAATCAGCCCCAGCATTTT
>TRBJ2-2|-|TRBV27|-
CASSWHFSRAGSTGELFF
TGTGCCAGCAGTTGGCATTTCAGTCGGGCAGGGTCCACCGGGGAGCTGTTTTTT
>TRBJ2-3|-|TRBV4-1|-
CASSLGPEGTDTQYF
TGCGCCAGCAGCCTCGGCCCGGAGGGCACAGATACGCAGTATTTT
>TRBJ2-1|-|TRBV10-3|-
CAISDGSGSNEQFF
TGTGCCATCAGTGACGGGTCGGGCAGCAATGAGCAGTTCTTC
>TRBJ1-2|-|TRBV27|-
CASSITGHYGYTF
TGTGCCAGCAGTATCACAGGGCACTATGGCTACACCTTC
>TRBJ2-1|-|TRBV6-4|-
CASSGTAGTYNEQFF
TGTGCCAGCAGCGGGACGGCGGGAACGTACAATGAGCAGTTCTTC
>TRBJ1-1|TRBD1|TRBV4-3|-
CASSLRQGNTEAFF
TGCGCCAGCAGCCTGCGACAGGGTAACACTGAAGCTTTCTTT
>TRBJ2-7|TRBD2|TRBV28|-
CASSALSGSEQYF
TGTGCCAGCAGTGCTCTAAGCGGGAGCGAGCAGTACTTC
>TRBJ1-3|-|TRBV6-6|-
CASTGTGGNTIYF
TGTGCCAGCACCGGGACCGGCGGAAACACCATATATTTT
>TRBJ2-3|TRBD2|TRBV7-8|-
CASSPGGDTQYF
TGTGCCAGCAGCCCCGGGGGGGATACGCAGTATTTT
>TRBJ2-3|-|TRBV4-1|-
CASSQGWGAFTDTQYF
TGCGCCAGCAGCCAAGGGTGGGGAGCATTCACAGATACGCAGTATTTT
>TRBJ1-3|TRBD1|TRBV7-9|-
CASSLVGTGEGGTIYF
TGTGCCAGCAGCTTAGTGGGGACAGGGGAAGGAGGCACCATATATTTT
>TRBJ1-1|-|TRBV6-5|-
CASSYFGGTEAFF
TGTGCCAGCAGTTATTTCGGGGGAACTGAAGCTTTCTTT
>TRBJ1-1|-|TRBV2|-
CASETGLGTEAFF
TGTGCCAGCGAAACAGGGTTGGGCACTGAAGCTTTCTTT
>TRBJ1-2|-|TRBV5-6|-
CASSLGVNYGYTF
TGTGCCAGCAGCTTGGGAGTTAACTATGGCTACACCTTC
>TRBJ2-4|-|TRBV27|-
CASSLGPGAAKNIQYF
TGTGCCAGCAGTTTAGGACCAGGGGCAGCCAAAAACATTCAGTACTTC
>TRBJ2-7|TRBD1|TRBV6-1|-
CATTPGQSYSYEQYF
TGTGCCACTACGCCGGGACAGTCTTACTCCTACGAGCAGTACTTC
>TRBJ1-2|-|TRBV5-6|few
CASSLKTVLIYGYTF
TGTGCCAGCAGCTTGAAGACAGTCCTAATCTATGGCTACACCTTC
>TRBJ1-1|-|TRBV30|-
CAWSGPLDTEAFF
TGTGCCTGGAGCGGACCTTTGGACACTGAAGCTTTCTTT
>TRBJ1-5|-|TRBV28|-
CASSHNLNQPQHF
TGTGCCAGCAGTCACAACCTCAATCAGCCCCAGCATTTT
>TRBJ1-4|-|TRBV28|-
CASSLYRGDGEKLFF
TGTGCCAGCAGTTTATATAGGGGAGATGGTGAAAAACTGTTTTTT
>TRBJ2-1|TRBD2|TRBV7-9|-
CASSPWTSGGLTENEQFF
TGTGCCAGCAGCCCTTGGACTAGCGGGGGGTTAACGGAAAATGAGCAGTTCTTC